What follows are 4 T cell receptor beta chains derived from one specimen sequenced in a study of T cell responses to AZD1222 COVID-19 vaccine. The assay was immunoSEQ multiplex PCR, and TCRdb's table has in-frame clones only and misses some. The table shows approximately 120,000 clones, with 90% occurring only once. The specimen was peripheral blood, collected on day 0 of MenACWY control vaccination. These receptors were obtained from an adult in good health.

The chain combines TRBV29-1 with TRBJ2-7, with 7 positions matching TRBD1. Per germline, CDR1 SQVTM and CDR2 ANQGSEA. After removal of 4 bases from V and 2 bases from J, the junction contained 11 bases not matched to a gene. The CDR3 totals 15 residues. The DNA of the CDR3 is TGCAGCGTTGTCGAAGGACAGGTTTTACCCTACGAGCAGTACTTC. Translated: CSVVEGQVLPYEQYF.

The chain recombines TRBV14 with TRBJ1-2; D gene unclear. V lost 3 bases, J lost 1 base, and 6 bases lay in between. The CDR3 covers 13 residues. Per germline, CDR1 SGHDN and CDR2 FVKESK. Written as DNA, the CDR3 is TGTGCCAGCAGCCAGGTGAATAACTATGGCTACACCTTC. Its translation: CASSQVNNYGYTF.

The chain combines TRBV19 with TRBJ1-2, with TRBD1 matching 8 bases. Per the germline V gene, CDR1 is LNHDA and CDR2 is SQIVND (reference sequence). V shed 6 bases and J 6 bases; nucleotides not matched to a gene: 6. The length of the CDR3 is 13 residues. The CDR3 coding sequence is TGTGCCAGTAGCCTTGGACAGGGTAATGGCTACACCTTC. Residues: CASSLGQGNGYTF.

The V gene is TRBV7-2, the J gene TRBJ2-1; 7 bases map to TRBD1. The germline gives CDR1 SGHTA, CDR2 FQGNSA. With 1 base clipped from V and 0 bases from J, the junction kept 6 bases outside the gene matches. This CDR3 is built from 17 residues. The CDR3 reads CASSLGTGTASYNEQFF. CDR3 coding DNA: TGTGCCAGCAGCTTAGGTACCGGGACAGCCTCCTACAATGAGCAGTTCTTC.